These 27 T cell receptor beta chains were sequenced from one sample in a study of read filtering for tumor transcriptome and immune sequencing. From 300 to 400 ng of RNA, a library with molecular barcoded alpha/delta and beta/gamma adaptors was made. TCRdb processed the reads anew with MiXCR; each CDR3 protein has one entry. The sample contains about 58,000 distinct CDR3 sequences, 10% to 15% of which appear only once. Sequencing input: a population of CD138-negative cells sorted from bone marrow. The receptors come from a donor over 35 with multiple myeloma.

This clonotype occurred many times. This chain joins TRBV7-8 and TRBJ2-5; D might be TRBD2 (6 bases). The ends were cut back, 8 bases at V and 1 base at J, with 14 bases in the middle. Germline V gives CDR1 SGHVS, CDR2 FQNEAQ. The CDR3 is made up of 14 amino acids. CDR3 region: CASVLRETQETQYF. The CDR3 region has the DNA TGTGCCAGCGTGCTCCGGGAGACCCAAGAGACCCAGTACTTC.

This clonotype has at least ten counts. The V call is TRBV7-3, the J call TRBJ2-7; no definite D call. Germline CDR1 SGHTA, CDR2 FQGTGA. V dropped 5 bases and J dropped 0 bases, with 11 bases sitting between them. The CDR3 length is 14 residues. The CDR3 DNA reads as TGTGCCAGCAGCCCCACTCATAGCTCCTACGAGCAGTACTTC. Translating gives CASSPTHSSYEQYF.

This clonotype was detected only a few times. This could be a read error, since a much larger clone is one nucleotide away. This rearrangement joins TRBV18 to TRBJ2-3; 11 bases fit TRBD2. This CDR3 contains 16 residues. Germline assignment: CDR1 KGHSH and CDR2 LQKENI. The CDR3 protein is CASSPTSGAGADTPYF. The CDR3 region has the DNA TGTGCCAGCTCACCGACTAGCGGGGCAGGGGCAGATACGCCGTATTTT.

In its sample, this clonotype was seen many times. This chain links TRBV4-2 with TRBJ2-7; 8 nucleotides line up with TRBD2. The V segment lost 0 bases and the J segment 2 bases; nucleotides outside the gene matches: 9. The CDR3 extends over 17 amino acids. Per germline, CDR1 LGHNA and CDR2 YNFKEQ. DNA of the CDR3: TGTGCCAGCAGCCAAGACCGAGGCGGGGGGAAAACCTACGAGCAGTACTTC. Translated, it gives CASSQDRGGGKTYEQYF.

In this sample, this clonotype turned up many times. V usage is TRBV7-9 and J usage is TRBJ1-6, with D unclear. Germline lookup yields CDR1 SEHNR and CDR2 FQNEAQ (reference sequence). Trimming cost V 3 bases and J 7 bases, with 7 bases left between them. The CDR3 totals 13 residues. CDR3 amino acids: CASSLEGNSPLHF. CDR3 in DNA: TGTGCCAGCAGCTTGGAAGGAAATTCACCCCTCCACTTT.

This clonotype was detected many times. The V gene is TRBV6-2 or TRBV6-3, the J gene TRBJ1-1; TRBD1 is a possible D gene (6 bases). The germline V gene encodes CDR1 MNHEY and CDR2 SVGEGT. V dropped 6 bases and J dropped 7 bases, with 12 bases sitting between them. This CDR3 has 12 amino acids. As DNA, the CDR3 is TGTGCCAGCAGCTATACAGGGATTGAAGCTTTCTTT. It codes for CASSYTGIEAFF.

To note about this clonotype: This may stem from a read error, because a much larger clone lies one nucleotide away. The chain recombines TRBV5-1 with TRBJ1-2; possibly TRBD1 for D (6 bases). CDR1 SGHRS and CDR2 YFSETQ come from the germline V gene. The CDR3 has 14 amino acids. The CDR3 region has the DNA TGCGCCGGCAGCCGGGACGGGGGCGACTATGGCTACACCTTC. Translated: CAGSRDGGDYGYTF.

This clonotype was observed at least ten times. The chain employs TRBV5-1 and TRBJ2-5, with D possibly matching TRBD2 (5 bases). CDR1 is SGHRS and CDR2 is YFSETQ in the germline V gene. The V and J ends lost 4 bases and 4 bases respectively, with 14 bases between them. The CDR3 is 14 amino acids. The chain's CDR3 is CASSMTAGGETQYF. Here the CDR3 DNA reads TGCGCCAGCAGCATGACTGCGGGCGGAGAGACCCAGTACTTC.

This clonotype was counted once. The conserved phenylalanine or tryptophan is not found at the CDR3 terminus, so this likely reflects a read error. The DNA is left out, because the CDR3 cannot be placed on it with certainty; the CDR3 is given as TCRdb lists it. The V and J genes are TRBV7-9 and TRBJ1-6; the listed D gene, TRBD1, was not tested against the DNA. Germline V gene sequence: CDR1 SEHNR, CDR2 FQNEAQ (reference sequence). The CDR3 sequence runs 14 residues, both termini included. CDR3 residues: CASRQADRGHEQYL.

This clonotype was recorded at least ten times. An end of the junction does not agree with germline; a read error may underlie this. The chain combines TRBV28 with TRBJ2-7; 9 bases align to TRBD1. The CDR3 spans 15 residues. CDR1 and CDR2 from the germline V gene are MDHEN and SYDVKM. CDR3 amino acids: CASSLGGQGSSEQYF. The CDR3 coding sequence is TGTGCCAGCAGTTTAGGGGGACAGGGATCCTCCGAGCAGTACTTC. Based on the CDR3 plus reference TRBV28 and TRBJ2-7, the full variable domain is DVKVTQSSRYLVKRTGEKVFLECVQDMDHENMFWYRQDPGLGLRLIYFSYDVKMKEKGDIPEGYSVSREKKERFSLILESASTNQTSMYLCASSLGGQGSSEQYFGPGTRLTVT.

A word on this clonotype: Given a much more abundant clone one base away, this may be a read error. The chain couples TRBV5-6 to TRBJ2-1; no clear D gene. Trimming left V 0 bases short and J 9 bases short, with 7 bases between. Germline CDR1 reads SGHDT; CDR2 reads YYEEEE. The CDR3 contains 12 residues. The CDR3 is CASSLGVPEQFF. CDR3 DNA: TGTGCCAGCAGCTTGGGGGTACCTGAGCAGTTCTTC.

At least ten counts were recorded for this clonotype. This chain connects TRBV6-6 to TRBJ2-3; D ambiguous. CDR1 and CDR2 (germline): MNHNY, SVGAGI (reference sequence). Trimming cost V 6 bases and J 4 bases, with 8 bases left between them. This CDR3 comprises 12 residues. The CDR3 bases are TGTGCCAGCAGGTCCGTCTCAGATACGCAGTATTTT. The encoded protein is CASRSVSDTQYF.

This clonotype appeared a few times. The chain links TRBV19 to TRBJ2-4, with 8 bases that match TRBD1. From germline, CDR1 is LNHDA and CDR2 SQIVND (reference sequence). V lost 11 bases, J lost 0 bases, and 6 bases stayed unmatched. This CDR3 is 14 amino acids long. The DNA of the CDR3 is TGTGCCGCCGCCGGGACAGGAGCCAAAAACATTCAGTACTTC. Its translation: CAAAGTGAKNIQYF.

This clonotype was seen at least ten times. This rearrangement joins TRBV2 to TRBJ2-3; D gene unclear. The germline V and J ends were trimmed by 5 bases and 4 bases, with 10 bases remaining between them. Germline V gene data show CDR1 as SNHLY and CDR2 as FYNNEI. The CDR3 has 13 amino acids. CDR3 sequence (DNA): TGTGCCAGCAGTTTGACCCCTTCAGATACGCAGTATTTT. Translating gives CASSLTPSDTQYF.

There are many counts of this clonotype. The chain has TRBV9 and TRBJ1-2; a possible D gene is TRBD1 (5 bases). V lost 2 bases to trimming and J lost 14 bases, with 13 bases between them. This CDR3 comprises 11 residues. Per germline, CDR1 SGDLS and CDR2 YYNGEE. In DNA form, the CDR3 reads TGTGCCAGCAGCGTGTCAGGGAGCGTTACCTTC. Protein: CASSVSGSVTF.

The chain has TRBV3-1 and TRBJ2-5, with D tentatively TRBD2 (6 bases). The ends were cut back, 7 bases at V and 4 bases at J, with 16 bases in the middle. The CDR3 length is 14 residues. Germline-derived CDR1 and CDR2 are LGHDT and YNNKEL (reference sequence). CDR3 nucleotide sequence: TGTGCCAGCAAGTTTACTAGCACGTCAGAGACCCAGTACTTC. It translates to CASKFTSTSETQYF.

Written as DNA, the CDR3 is TGCAGTGCTAGAGATTTGGGACGGAGCAATCAGCCCCAGCATTTT. It codes for CSARDLGRSNQPQHF. This chain uses TRBV20-1 with TRBJ1-5; possibly TRBD1 for D (5 bases). CDR1 is DFQATT and CDR2 is SNEGSKA in the germline V gene (reference sequence). There are 15 residues in the CDR3. Deletions cut 0 bases from V and 1 base from J, with 10 bases between.

At least ten counts were recorded for this clonotype. The rearrangement uses TRBV2 and TRBJ2-7, with D tentatively TRBD2 (5 bases). The CDR3 covers 12 residues. Germline-derived CDR1 and CDR2 are SNHLY and FYNNEI. Trimming cost V 1 base and J 6 bases, with 7 bases left between them. DNA for the CDR3: TGTGCCAGCAGTGAAGACGGAGGCGAGCAGTACTTC. Its protein product is CASSEDGGEQYF.

This clonotype has just one count. The CDR3 ends on some other residue instead of the conserved phenylalanine or tryptophan, so this is likely a read error. The chain recombines TRBV4-1 with TRBJ1-5, with 7 bases matching TRBD1. The CDR3 covers 16 residues. Looked up from germline, CDR1 is MGHRA and CDR2 is YSYEKL. V was clipped by 1 base and J by 4 bases; unmatched bases: 7. CDR3 in amino acids: CASSQGEGGSNQPQHS. The CDR3 region has the DNA TGCGCCAGCAGCCAAGGTGAAGGGGGCAGTAATCAGCCCCAGCATTCT.

There are many counts of this clonotype. The rearrangement links TRBV11-3 to TRBJ2-1; D gene unclear. The CDR3 has 13 residues. V was trimmed by 0 bases and J by 7 bases, leaving 7 bases between them. The germline V gene has CDR1 SGHNT and CDR2 YENEEA. CDR3 sequence (DNA): TGTGCCAGCAGCTTAGACAGGTATAATGAGCAGTTCTTC. The encoded protein is CASSLDRYNEQFF.

This clonotype occurred many times. The chain links TRBV15 to TRBJ2-1; 9 nucleotides align to TRBD2. CDR3 size: 15 residues. The junction had 9 bases not matched to a gene; V was cut back by 4 bases and J by 8 bases. The germline V gene encodes CDR1 LNHNV and CDR2 YYDKDF (reference sequence). The CDR3 protein is CATSTGTSYGYEQFF. In DNA form, the CDR3 reads TGTGCCACCAGCACCGGGACTAGCTATGGGTATGAGCAGTTCTTC.

About this clonotype itself: A much bigger clone sits one base away, suggesting this may be a read error. The chain couples TRBV20-1 to TRBJ2-1, with TRBD2 matching over 12 bases. This CDR3 region has 19 residues. The germline gives CDR1 DFQATT, CDR2 SNEGSKA (reference sequence). The DNA of the CDR3 is TGCAGTGCTGGTTGGGCTAGCGGGGGGGCCCTAGACCCCTACAATGGGCAGTTCTTC. It is translated as CSAGWASGGALDPYNGQFF.

This clonotype came up many times. The chain links TRBV7-2 to TRBJ2-5; D tentatively reads TRBD1 or TRBD2 (6 bases each). Germline-derived CDR1 and CDR2 are SGHTA and FQGNSA. The CDR3 runs 15 residues. V lost 0 bases and J lost 4, with 12 bases in between. The CDR3 sequence is CASSLAGGLRETQYF. In nucleotides, the CDR3 is TGTGCCAGCAGCTTAGCAGGGGGGCTCAGAGAGACCCAGTACTTC.

Comment on this clonotype: This likely reflects a read error, since a far larger clone is one base away. The rearrangement links TRBV5-5 to TRBJ2-5; 7 bases agree with TRBD1. In germline, CDR1 is SGHKS, CDR2 YYEKEE (reference sequence). This CDR3 contains 15 residues. CDR3 in amino acids: CASSRTGAAQKTQYF. CDR3 DNA: TGCGCCAGCAGCCGGACAGGAGCAGCCCAAAAGACCCAGTACTTC. Full variable domain (missing parts from reference TRBV5-5 and TRBJ2-5): DAGVTQSPTHLIKTRGQQVTLRCSPISGHKSVSWYQQVLGQGPQFIFQYYEKEERGRGNFPDRFSARQFPNYSSELNVNALLLGDSALYLCASSRTGAAQKTQYFGPGTRLLVL.

This clonotype has at least ten counts. The chain recombines TRBV6-5 with TRBJ1-1, with TRBD1 identical over 11 bases. Germline lookup yields CDR1 MNHEY and CDR2 SVGAGI. The CDR3 spans 16 residues. J was trimmed by 0 bases and V by 4 bases; bases with no gene match: 4. This CDR3 reads CASSSGTGGVNTEAFF. The DNA for the CDR3 is TGTGCCAGCAGTTCCGGGACAGGGGGAGTGAACACTGAAGCTTTCTTT.

This clonotype came up many times. This chain connects TRBV24-1 to TRBJ2-1; D not resolved. Looked up from germline, CDR1 is KGHDR and CDR2 is SFDVKD. V dropped 4 bases and J dropped 8 bases, with 8 bases sitting between them. CDR3 length equals 12 residues. CDR3 sequence (DNA): TGTGCCACCAGTGACACAGTGTATGAGCAGTTCTTC. Protein product: CATSDTVYEQFF.

This clonotype was counted many times. The V call is TRBV24-1, the J call TRBJ2-2; 7 bases line up with TRBD2. V dropped 4 bases and J dropped 2; count of bases not matched to a gene: 6. Germline CDR1 is KGHDR and CDR2 is SFDVKD. This CDR3 is built from 16 residues. This chain's CDR3 is CATSDPRGTNTGELFF. DNA of the CDR3: TGTGCCACCAGTGACCCGCGGGGGACCAACACCGGGGAGCTGTTTTTT.